This passage covers 26 T cell receptor beta chains from one sample sequenced in a study of T-cell reconstitution after alpha-beta-depleted transplantation in children. Unique molecular identifiers were incorporated into the prepared TCRbeta library. TCRdb ran MiXCR on the PCR reads and lists one entry per CDR3 protein. Here the sample spans over 150,000 distinct CDR3 sequences, roughly 15% being singletons. The source material was PBMCs from the stem cell graft donor, sampled from the stem cell graft. The source of these receptors is a human donor who donated a stem cell graft to a child with acute lymphoblastic leukemia.

This clonotype was found many times. The chain carries TRBV5-1 and TRBJ1-2; perhaps TRBD1 as D (6 bases). Germline V gene data show CDR1 as SGHRS and CDR2 as YFSETQ. V lost 0 bases, J lost 10 bases, and 13 bases lay in between. The CDR3 extends over 13 amino acids. CDR3 bases: TGCGCCAGCAGCTTGGGGACAGATTTAGACTACACCTTC. As protein: CASSLGTDLDYTF.

This clonotype was detected only once. The chain links TRBV5-1 to TRBJ2-1; 13 bases are shared with TRBD2. CDR3 length: 18 residues. V lost 2 bases, J lost 5 bases, and 10 bases stayed unmatched. Looked up from germline, CDR1 is SGHRS and CDR2 is YFSETQ. The CDR3 loop reads CASSFRGLAGSGDNEQFF. CDR3 nucleotides: TGCGCCAGCAGCTTTCGGGGACTAGCGGGATCGGGCGACAATGAGCAGTTCTTC.

This clonotype was found many times. The rearrangement uses TRBV25-1 and TRBJ2-3; the match to TRBD1 covers 8 bases. V lost 4 bases, J lost 3 bases, and 3 bases stayed unmatched. The CDR3 spans 14 residues. In germline, CDR1 is MGHDK, CDR2 SYGVNS. This chain's CDR3 is CASSGTGITDTQYF. The CDR3 DNA is TGTGCCAGCAGTGGGACAGGGATAACAGATACGCAGTATTTT. Combining the CDR3 with reference TRBV25-1 and TRBJ2-3 gives the whole variable domain EADIYQTPRYLVIGTGKKITLECSQTMGHDKMYWYQQDPGMELHLIHYSYGVNSTEKGDLSSESTVSRIRTEHFPLTLESARPSHTSQYLCASSGTGITDTQYFGPGTRLTVL.

In its sample, this clonotype was seen many times. The V gene is TRBV12-3 or TRBV12-4, the J gene TRBJ1-3, with a possible D match to TRBD1 (6 bases). Trimming took 6 bases from V and 4 from J, leaving 19 bases between them. The CDR3 is 16 residues long. The CDR3 nucleotides are TGTGCCAGCAGCTGGGGGCCCAGCAGGGAGGGAAACACCATATATTTT. This gives the protein CASSWGPSREGNTIYF.

The chain carries TRBV19 and TRBJ1-5; D unclear. The V end was cut by 6 bases, the J end by 2 bases, with 8 bases between. The CDR3 is 13 amino acids. In germline, CDR1 is LNHDA, CDR2 SQIVND (reference sequence). The CDR3 here is CASRAVGNQPQHF. The CDR3 nucleotides read TGTGCCAGTAGGGCAGTGGGCAATCAGCCCCAGCATTTT.

Ten or more counts support this clonotype. This chain connects TRBV4-1 to TRBJ1-5, with D hard to call. The CDR3 extends over 16 amino acids. V was cut by 1 base and J by 3 bases, with 13 bases left in between. CDR1 is MGHRA, CDR2 YSYEKL, per germline. DNA for the CDR3: TGCGCCAGCAGCCAAGGTGGCAGCGGGAACAATCAGCCCCAGCATTTT. This sequence encodes CASSQGGSGNNQPQHF.

The table lists this clonotype with many counts. CDR3 protein: CSARVTSGRAIGTDTQYF. The CDR3 DNA reads as TGCAGTGCTAGAGTCACTAGCGGGAGGGCCATAGGTACAGATACGCAGTATTTT. The rearrangement joins TRBV20-1 to TRBJ2-3; 13 bases are shared with TRBD2. CDR1 and CDR2 (germline): DFQATT, SNEGSKA (reference sequence). The CDR3 extends over 18 amino acids. V dropped 1 base and J dropped 3; count of bases not matched to a gene: 10.

This clonotype occurred many times. The rearrangement joins TRBV6-1 to TRBJ1-1; tentative D call: TRBD1 (6 bases). V lost 6 bases and J 0 bases, leaving 11 bases between the germline ends. The CDR3 runs to 14 residues. Germline CDR1 MNHNS, CDR2 SASEGT. The CDR3 DNA is TGTGCCAGCAGCGTGGGGGGGCTGAACACTGAAGCTTTCTTT. Its protein product is CASSVGGLNTEAFF.

Ten or more counts support this clonotype. The genes are TRBV10-3 and TRBJ1-2, with TRBD1 matching 7 bases. J was trimmed by 8 bases and V by 6 bases; bases with no gene match: 12. The CDR3 is 14 residues long. Germline V lookup: CDR1 ENHRY, CDR2 SYGVKD. The CDR3 sequence is CAIRSGDRVKGYTF. CDR3 nucleotide sequence: TGTGCCATCAGGAGCGGAGACAGGGTAAAGGGCTACACCTTC.

In its sample, this clonotype was seen many times. The J gene is TRBJ2-1, the V gene TRBV5-1, with 8 bases that match TRBD1. The CDR3 loop spans 15 amino acids. Germline values: CDR1 SGHRS, CDR2 YFSETQ. Trimming removed 0 bases from V and 7 bases from J; junction bases left unmatched: 6. CDR3 nucleotide sequence: TGCGCCAGCAGCTTGGGAGCCCGACAGGGGAATGAGCAGTTCTTC. Protein sequence: CASSLGARQGNEQFF.

This clonotype was observed many times. This chain links TRBV15 with TRBJ2-1, with 8 nucleotides matching TRBD1. With 3 bases clipped from V and 9 bases from J, the junction kept 10 bases outside the gene matches. CDR3 length: 15 residues. From germline, CDR1 is LNHNV and CDR2 YYDKDF (reference sequence). The CDR3 region has the DNA TGTGCCACCAGCAGTGGTACAGGGGGTAAGATTGAGCAGTTCTTC. Protein: CATSSGTGGKIEQFF.

This clonotype was seen repeatedly, ten times or more. The chain joins TRBV4-2 to TRBJ2-7, with TRBD2 matching over 9 bases. The germline gives CDR1 LGHNA, CDR2 YNFKEQ. The CDR3 length is 14 residues. Trimming removed 1 base from V and 3 bases from J; junction bases left unmatched: 1. The CDR3 is CASSQATSGYEQYF. CDR3 bases: TGTGCCAGCAGCCAAGCGACTAGCGGCTACGAGCAGTACTTC.

This clonotype was recorded many times. The chain employs TRBV7-8 and TRBJ2-1; D call uncertain. Germline CDR1 SGHVS, CDR2 FQNEAQ. With 5 bases removed from V and 8 bases from J, the gap between germline ends came to 7 bases. This CDR3 is 11 amino acids long. The CDR3 DNA reads as TGTGCCAGCAGCGAGGTTTATGAGCAGTTCTTC. It encodes CASSEVYEQFF.

Ten or more counts support this clonotype. This sequence joins TRBV10-3 and TRBJ1-5; 9 bases are a match to TRBD1. Germline V lookup: CDR1 ENHRY, CDR2 SYGVKD. This CDR3 is 15 amino acids long. V shed 3 bases, J shed 2 bases, and the junction held 2 bases outside the gene matches. CDR3 in DNA: TGTGCCATCAGTGACCGGGACAGGGGCAATCAGCCCCAGCATTTT. It yields the protein CAISDRDRGNQPQHF.

In its sample, this clonotype was seen many times. The CDR3 here is CASSQVPSGSGTKETQYF. The CDR3 DNA is TGCGCCAGCAGCCAAGTTCCATCGGGCAGCGGGACGAAAGAGACCCAGTACTTC. This chain links TRBV4-1 with TRBJ2-5, with TRBD2 matching 7 bases. Germline V CDR1 and CDR2: MGHRA, YSYEKL. The CDR3 is 18 amino acids. V lost 1 base, J lost 3 bases, and 14 bases stayed unmatched.

This clonotype has a count of ten or more. Relative to the germline gene, one junction end is altered; a read error may explain this. J is TRBJ2-7 and V is TRBV7-8; TRBD2 might be the D (5 bases). The germline V gene has CDR1 SGHVS and CDR2 FQNEAQ. The length of the CDR3 is 13 residues. DNA of the CDR3: TGTGCCAGCAGCCCCCGGGCTGACTACGAGCGGTACTTC. The encoded protein is CASSPRADYERYF.

This clonotype was found many times. V is TRBV4-1 and J is TRBJ2-7; 7 nucleotides agree with TRBD1. Germline CDR1 is MGHRA and CDR2 is YSYEKL. CDR3 length: 15 amino acids. V was clipped by 5 bases and J by 0 bases; unmatched bases: 7. DNA for the CDR3: TGCGCCAGCAGCATACAGGGGACCAGCTCCTACGAGCAGTACTTC. Translating it yields CASSIQGTSSYEQYF.

There are many counts of this clonotype. V is TRBV6-5 and J is TRBJ1-1; 7 positions agree with TRBD1. The CDR3 runs 14 residues. Trimming cost V 4 bases and J 5 bases; bases outside gene matches: 7. Germline CDR1 reads MNHEY; CDR2 reads SVGAGI. The CDR3 is CASSFLTGRTEAFF. CDR3 nucleotide sequence: TGTGCCAGCAGTTTCCTGACAGGGCGGACTGAAGCTTTCTTT.

This clonotype was seen more than once but under ten times. The CDR3 sequence is CSARFGQISNYGYTF. The CDR3 coding sequence is TGCAGTGCTCGATTCGGACAGATCTCTAACTATGGCTACACCTTC. J is TRBJ1-2 and V is TRBV20-1, with D possibly matching TRBD1 (6 bases). The germline CDR1 and CDR2 sequences are DFQATT and SNEGSKA (reference sequence). The CDR3 length is 15 residues. Trimming removed 5 bases from V and 0 bases from J, with 16 bases in between.

The chain is built from TRBV12-3 or TRBV12-4 and TRBJ2-5, with 7 bases lining up with TRBD1. Trimming at V came to 2 bases and at J to 4 bases, leaving 4 bases not matched to a gene. This CDR3 has 14 amino acids. Here the CDR3 reads CASSLRAGGETQYF. The CDR3 bases are TGTGCCAGCAGTTTACGGGCAGGGGGAGAGACCCAGTACTTC.

This clonotype was recorded at least ten times. V gene TRBV18 combines with J gene TRBJ2-3; TRBD2 might be the D (5 bases). CDR1 and CDR2 (germline): KGHSH, LQKENI. The ends were cut back, 2 bases at V and 4 bases at J, with 10 bases in the middle. The CDR3 extends over 14 amino acids. The DNA for the CDR3 is TGTGCCAGCTCACCAGGGAGTGATTCAGATACGCAGTATTTT. Translating it yields CASSPGSDSDTQYF.

This clonotype was seen ten or more times. V gene TRBV12-3 or TRBV12-4 combines with J gene TRBJ2-7; TRBD1 is a possible D gene (5 bases). V lost 3 bases, J lost 7 bases, and 13 bases lay in between. CDR3 length equals 13 residues. CDR3 coding DNA: TGTGCCAGCAGTTTTGAACAGGCAAAGGAGCAGTACTTC. It codes for CASSFEQAKEQYF.

This chain links TRBV20-1 with TRBJ2-3, with 9 bases identical to TRBD2. V gave up 6 bases and J gave up 2 bases; unmatched junction bases: 9. The germline V gene encodes CDR1 DFQATT and CDR2 SNEGSKA (reference sequence). The CDR3 contains 15 residues. CDR3: CSAWVSGRDTDTQYF. The CDR3 DNA reads as TGCAGTGCGTGGGTTAGCGGGAGAGACACAGATACGCAGTATTTT.

The chain uses TRBV7-2 and TRBJ2-7; possible D gene TRBD2, 5 bases. Trimming took off 1 base at V and 0 bases at J, with 16 bases between the two ends. The CDR3 totals 17 residues. Germline CDR1 SGHTA, CDR2 FQGNSA. The CDR3 here is CASSLGGRLTTSYEQYF. The CDR3 nucleotides read TGTGCCAGCAGCTTAGGTGGGAGACTTACGACCTCCTACGAGCAGTACTTC.

V gene TRBV10-3 combines with J gene TRBJ2-7, with D hard to call. The CDR3 has 11 amino acids. CDR1 is ENHRY and CDR2 is SYGVKD in the germline V gene. Trimming left V 6 bases short and J 7 bases short, with 10 bases between. The chain's CDR3 is CAIRNLGEQYF. The CDR3 coding sequence is TGTGCCATCAGGAACCTGGGAGAGCAGTACTTC.

This clonotype was counted ten times or more. The chain joins TRBV5-1 to TRBJ2-5, with a possible D match to TRBD1 (7 bases). Trimming took off 3 bases at V and 4 bases at J, with 19 bases between the two ends. CDR3 length equals 16 residues. Germline lookup yields CDR1 SGHRS and CDR2 YFSETQ. The CDR3 loop reads CASSSDPTGRRETQYF. CDR3 DNA sequence: TGCGCCAGCAGCTCGGACCCGACAGGGAGGCGAGAGACCCAGTACTTC.